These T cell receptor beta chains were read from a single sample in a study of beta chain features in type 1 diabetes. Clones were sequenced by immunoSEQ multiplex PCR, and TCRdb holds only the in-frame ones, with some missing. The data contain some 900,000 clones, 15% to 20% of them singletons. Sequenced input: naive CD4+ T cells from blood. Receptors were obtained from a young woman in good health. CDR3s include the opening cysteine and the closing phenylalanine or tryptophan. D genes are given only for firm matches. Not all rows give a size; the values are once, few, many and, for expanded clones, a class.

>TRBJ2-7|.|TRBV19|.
CASSLSWISSYEQYF
TGTGCCAGTAGTCTAAGTTGGATCAGCTCCTACGAGCAGTACTTC
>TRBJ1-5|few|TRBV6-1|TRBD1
CASSENTGAGSNQPQHF
TGTGCCAGCAGTGAAAATACAGGGGCGGGTAGCAATCAGCCCCAGCATTTT
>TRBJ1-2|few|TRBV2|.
CASILRGGGYTF
TGTGCCAGCATTCTGAGGGGCGGTGGCTACACCTTC
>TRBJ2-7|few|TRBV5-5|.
CASSLVGVEYEQNF
TGTGCCAGCAGCTTAGTGGGAGTAGAGTACGAGCAGAACTTC
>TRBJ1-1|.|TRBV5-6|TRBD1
CASSLGDRTEAFF
TGTGCCAGCAGCTTGGGGGACAGGACTGAAGCTTTCTTT
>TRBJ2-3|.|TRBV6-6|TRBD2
CASSYGLSGGTDTQYF
TGTGCCAGCAGTTACGGGCTCAGCGGGGGCACAGATACGCAGTATTTT
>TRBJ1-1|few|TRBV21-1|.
CASTLGREVSEAFF
TGTGCCAGCACCCTAGGCAGGGAAGTAAGTGAAGCTTTCTTT
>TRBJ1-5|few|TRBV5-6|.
CASSRRDRNQPQHF
TGTGCCAGCAGCCGTAGGGACCGTAATCAGCCCCAGCATTTT
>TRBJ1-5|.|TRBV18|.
CASSPRDGDQPQHF
TGTGCCAGCTCACCTAGGGATGGGGATCAGCCCCAGCATTTT
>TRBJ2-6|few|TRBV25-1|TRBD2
CASGRAVGYGPGANVLTF
TGTGCCAGCGGGAGGGCAGTAGGTTACGGTCCTGGGGCCAACGTCCTGACTTTC
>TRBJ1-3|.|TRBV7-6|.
CAVGQSHSGNTIYF
TGTGCCGTAGGACAGTCCCACTCTGGAAACACCATATATTTT
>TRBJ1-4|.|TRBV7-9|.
CASSLGQPGEKLFF
TGTGCCAGCAGCTTGGGACAACCGGGGGAAAAACTGTTTTTT
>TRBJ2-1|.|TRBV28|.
CASSGAGGSYNEQFF
TGTGCCAGCAGTGGAGCCGGGGGATCCTACAATGAGCAGTTCTTC
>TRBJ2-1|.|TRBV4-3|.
CASSSDWSSYNEQFF
TGCGCCAGCAGCTCAGACTGGAGCTCCTACAATGAGCAGTTCTTC
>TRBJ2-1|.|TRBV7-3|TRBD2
CASSTSGSSYNEQFF
TGTGCCAGCAGCACTAGCGGGAGCTCCTACAATGAGCAGTTCTTC
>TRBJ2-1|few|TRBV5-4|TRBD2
CASSLEGASGRVNEQFF
TGTGCCAGCAGCTTGGAAGGGGCTAGCGGGAGGGTAAATGAGCAGTTCTTC
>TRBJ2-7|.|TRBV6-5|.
CASSYSRGLYEQYF
TGTGCCAGCAGTTACTCGAGGGGACTCTACGAGCAGTACTTC
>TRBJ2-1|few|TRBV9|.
CASSVGPDGEQFF
TGTGCCAGCAGCGTAGGCCCAGATGGTGAGCAGTTCTTC
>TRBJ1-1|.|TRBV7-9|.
CASSLAPWRYVTEAFF
TGTGCCAGCAGCTTAGCGCCTTGGAGATACGTCACTGAAGCTTTCTTT
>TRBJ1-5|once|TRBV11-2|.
CASSQTSGPQPQHF
TGTGCCAGCAGCCAAACGTCCGGGCCCCAGCCCCAGCATTTT